This T cell receptor beta chain stems from a study of response to subunit inactivated influenza vaccine. This clonotype has only a few counts. No antigen is known for it. Germline and junction disagree at one end, which may indicate a read error. TCRdb re-derived calls from the RT-PCR reads in MiXCR, one entry per CDR3 protein. Of over 300,000 distinct CDR3 sequences listed, 21% were seen once; the top ten hold roughly 10%. CDR1 MDHEN and CDR2 SYDVKM come from the germline V gene. The CDR3 extends over 14 amino acids. The study, taken as a whole, reports: With each seasonal influenza vaccination, the authors suggested, few new T cells are recruited.

The V and J genes are TRBV28 and TRBJ1-2; no clear D gene. The sample was PBMCs from blood, taken approximately 22 months after vaccination. The TCR comes from a man aged 50 to 69 who received an inactivated influenza vaccine. CDR3 region: CASGLAGTNYGYTF. In nucleotides, the CDR3 is TGTGCCAGCGGTTTAGCGGGAACTAACTATGGCTACACCTTC.